The T cell receptor (beta chain) under discussion was sequenced for a study of blood T cell repertoires in COVID-19. Study-wide context: Italy, Spain and the United States were the sources of the convalescent and acute COVID-19 samples.

Germline V gives CDR1 SEHNR, CDR2 FQNEAQ (reference sequence). Trimming took off 10 bases at V and 7 bases at J, with 12 bases between the two ends. This CDR3 contains 11 residues. Original analysis: From reference gene primer amplification, estimates of nucleated cell counts were derived. TCRdb keeps only in-frame clones here, not all; method: immunoSEQ multiplex PCR. V and J calls and clone size come straight from that table; D and trimming were deduced from the DNA. Among about 180,000 clones, 80% were seen once, and the ten largest hold 6.5%. J is TRBJ2-3 and V is TRBV7-9, with D possibly TRBD2 on 5 matching bases. The origin of this receptor is a man between 70 and 80 years old with active or convalescent COVID-19. Sequencing was done on a sample of peripheral blood. The CDR3 is CATQSGNTQYF. CDR3 in DNA: TGTGCCACCCAGAGCGGAAATACGCAGTATTTT.